A selection of T cell receptor beta chains follows, all from one sample in a study of CD8+CD57+ T cells in acquired aplastic anemia. TCRdb re-called the reads through MiXCR, storing one row per CDR3 protein. Here the sample spans fewer than 250,000 distinct CDR3 sequences, approximately 49% being singletons. Sequencing was carried out using sorted CD4+, CD8+, or CD8+CD57+ T cells (not recorded which) from PBMCs. Receptors were obtained from a human donor in good health, serving as a control. CDR3s include the opening cysteine and the closing phenylalanine or tryptophan. A D gene is named only where the DNA matches it firmly. A clone size is listed for some rows: how often the clone was seen (once, few, many), or a class if it is expanded.

v_call	j_call	cdr3_length	d_call	clone_size	cdr3_nt	cdr3_aa
TRBV15	TRBJ1-1	14	-	-	TGTGCCACCAGCAGAGAAGGGGCAGCCAAGGTGGCTTTCTTT	CATSREGAAKVAFF
TRBV19	TRBJ2-7	16	-	few	TGTGCCAGTAGTATTGGTAGGGGAGCACAAAGGTACGAGCAGTACTTC	CASSIGRGAQRYEQYF
TRBV7-3	TRBJ2-1	17	TRBD1	many	TGTGCCAGCAGCCCCAGTCCGGGACAGGCTACCTACAATGAGCAGTTCTTC	CASSPSPGQATYNEQFF
TRBV9	TRBJ2-1	15	-	many	TGTGCCAGCAGCGTAAGGTCGGAAAGCTACAATGAGCAGTTCTTC	CASSVRSESYNEQFF
TRBV20-1	TRBJ1-1	14	-	-	TGCAGTGTCTTCGTCGGCCTTACGGGCACTGAAGCTTTCTTT	CSVFVGLTGTEAFF
TRBV20-1	TRBJ2-1	13	TRBD2	once	TGCAGTGCTAGGGTAGCGGGAAACAATGAGCAGTTCTTC	CSARVAGNNEQFF
TRBV20-1	TRBJ1-1	14	-	-	TGCAGTGCGCCGCGGGGCAGTATGAACACTGAAGCTTTCTTT	CSAPRGSMNTEAFF
TRBV29-1	TRBJ1-1	13	TRBD1	many	TGCAGCGTTGTACAGGGGACTGTCACTGAAGCTTTCTTT	CSVVQGTVTEAFF
TRBV29-1	TRBJ1-1	16	TRBD1	-	TGCAGCGTTCCATTGGACAGGGGGTACATGAACACTGAAGCTTTCTTT	CSVPLDRGYMNTEAFF
TRBV24-1	TRBJ2-2	15	-	few	TGTGCCACCAGTGACCAAGTTAGGGACACCGGGGAGCTGTTTTTT	CATSDQVRDTGELFF
TRBV7-2	TRBJ2-5	14	TRBD2	-	TGTGCCAGCAGCCCGGGACTAGCGGGGGAGACCCAGCACTTC	CASSPGLAGETQHF
TRBV19	TRBJ2-3	12	-	-	TGCGCCAGTCAAACAGGGAATCAGCCCCAGTATTTT	CASQTGNQPQYF
TRBV6-5	TRBJ1-3	16	TRBD1	many	TGTGCCAGCAGACTGACAGGGGGCCCCTCTGGAAACACCATATATTTT	CASRLTGGPSGNTIYF
TRBV9	TRBJ2-5	14	TRBD2	-	TGTGCCAGCAGCCTAGCGGGGGAATCGGGGACCCAGTACTTC	CASSLAGESGTQYF
TRBV20-1	TRBJ1-2	13	-	-	TGCAATGCTAGGACGGGCAGCAGCTATGGCTACACCTTC	CNARTGSSYGYTF
TRBV19	TRBJ2-1	16	-	many	TGTGCCAGTAGTATGGCGAGGGGAAGTCGCTTCAATGAGCAGTTCTTC	CASSMARGSRFNEQFF
TRBV19	TRBJ2-1	15	TRBD1	-	TGTGCCAGTACCAAGGACAGGAATTCCTACAATGAGCAGTTCTTC	CASTKDRNSYNEQFF
TRBV14	TRBJ2-7	12	-	many	TGTGCCAGCAGCCAAGTGAAGTACGAGCAGTACTTC	CASSQVKYEQYF
TRBV7-3	TRBJ1-2	15	TRBD1	many	TGTGCCAGCAGCTTGGTGGCAGGGGGCGAGTATGGCTACACCTTC	CASSLVAGGEYGYTF
TRBV7-8	TRBJ1-2	15	TRBD1	few	TGTGCCAGCAGCGTAACAGGGGGCGTTTCTTATGGCTACACCTTC	CASSVTGGVSYGYTF
TRBV6-5	TRBJ1-1	17	-	many	TGTGCCAGCAGTTTCCGTGGTAGAGGTAGGGGTGGGACTGAAGCTTTCTTT	CASSFRGRGRGGTEAFF
TRBV6-2/TRBV6-3	TRBJ1-2	14	-	-	TGTGCCAGCAGTTATATTCGGCCATCCTATGGCTACACCTTC	CASSYIRPSYGYTF
TRBV5-1	TRBJ2-5	15	TRBD2	-	TGTGCCAGCAGTGGGGGGGGGGGAGCGCCAGAGACCCAGTACTTC	CASSGGGGAPETQYF
TRBV25-1	TRBJ2-1	14	-	-	TGTGCCAGCAAGGGGGGTAGCTCCTACAATGAGCAGTTCTTC	CASKGGSSYNEQFF
TRBV9	TRBJ1-6	15	-	-	TGTGCCAGCAGCGTAGATGGCACAGGGTCTTCACCCCTCCACTTT	CASSVDGTGSSPLHF
TRBV20-1	TRBJ1-5	17	-	many	TGCAGTGCTACTAGCGGGGGGGGTCGGCATCGCAATCAGCCCCAGCATTTT	CSATSGGGRHRNQPQHF
TRBV20-1	TRBJ2-3	15	TRBD2	-	TGCAGTGCAGTAGGACTAGCCGCTAGCACAGATACGCAGTATTTT	CSAVGLAASTDTQYF
TRBV7-2	TRBJ1-1	15	TRBD1	few	TGTGCCAGCAGCTATGGCTGTTACGGGACAGCTGAAGCTTTCTTT	CASSYGCYGTAEAFF
TRBV14	TRBJ2-7	15	TRBD2	few	TGTGCCAGCAGCCAGAGTAGCGGGGGGGCACATACGCAGTACTTC	CASSQSSGGAHTQYF
TRBV20-1	TRBJ1-5	14	-	-	TGCAGTGCTAGAGATGGCCAGGGCGAAGGGCCCCAGCATTTT	CSARDGQGEGPQHF
TRBV2	TRBJ1-1	15	-	many	TGTGCCAGCAGTCGAGCTCTTGGGACCAACACTGAAGCTTTCTTT	CASSRALGTNTEAFF
TRBV6-1	TRBJ2-2	16	TRBD1	once	TGTGCCAGCAGCGGGACAGGGGCTGGCTACACCGGGGAGCTGTTTTTT	CASSGTGAGYTGELFF
TRBV7-2	TRBJ1-4	14	TRBD1	-	TGTGCCAGCAGCCCTTCGACAGGGAGGGAAAAACTGTTTTTT	CASSPSTGREKLFF
TRBV7-8	TRBJ2-7	15	TRBD2	-	TGTGCCAGCAGCTTTAGCGGGGGCTGGTCCTACGAGCAGTACTTC	CASSFSGGWSYEQYF
TRBV7-3	TRBJ1-6	14	TRBD1	few	TGTGCCAGCAGCACTGGACAGGGGGATTCACCCCTCCACTTT	CASSTGQGDSPLHF
TRBV7-2	TRBJ1-1	14	-	-	TGTGCCAGCAGCCAGGTCAACGATGTCCCTGAAGCTTTCTTT	CASSQVNDVPEAFF
TRBV20-1	TRBJ1-2	12	-	-	TGCAGTGCTAGTCCGGCAGGGCATGGCCACACCTTC	CSASPAGHGHTF
TRBV7-2	TRBJ1-3	13	-	many	TGTGCCAGCAGCTTAGCGTGGGGAAACACCATATATTTT	CASSLAWGNTIYF
TRBV4-1	TRBJ2-1	15	TRBD1	-	TGCGCCAGCAGCCAAGGGACAGGGGCTCGCAATGAGCAGTTCTTC	CASSQGTGARNEQFF
TRBV10-1	TRBJ1-3	19	-	-	TGTGCCAGCAGTGAAGGCACTATCATTATCCTTATCTCTGGAAACACCATATATTTT	CASSEGTIIILISGNTIYF
TRBV29-1	TRBJ2-1	13	TRBD2	-	TGCAGCGTTAGCGGGGGGGCCTACAATGAGCAGTTCTTC	CSVSGGAYNEQFF
TRBV6-5	TRBJ2-3	12	-	many	TGTGCCAGCAAAGGGGGCACAGATACGCAGTATTTT	CASKGGTDTQYF
TRBV19	TRBJ2-3	14	-	-	TGTGCCACTAAAAAGGGGCCCCGTTTCGATACGCAGTATTTT	CATKKGPRFDTQYF